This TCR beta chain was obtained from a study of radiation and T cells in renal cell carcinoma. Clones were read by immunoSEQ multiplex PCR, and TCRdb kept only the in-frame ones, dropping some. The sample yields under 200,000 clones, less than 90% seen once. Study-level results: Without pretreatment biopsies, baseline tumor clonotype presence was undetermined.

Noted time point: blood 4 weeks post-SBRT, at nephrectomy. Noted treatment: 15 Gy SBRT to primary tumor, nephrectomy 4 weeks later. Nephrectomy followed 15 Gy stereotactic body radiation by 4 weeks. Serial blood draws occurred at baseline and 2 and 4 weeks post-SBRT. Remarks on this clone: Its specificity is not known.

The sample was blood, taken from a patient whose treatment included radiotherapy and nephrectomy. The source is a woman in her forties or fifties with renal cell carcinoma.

The CDR3 is CASSSTVNTEAFF. CDR3 nucleotides: TGTGCCAGCAGCTCGACAGTGAACACTGAAGCTTTCTTT. The chain joins TRBV6-1 to TRBJ1-1; the D gene is possibly TRBD1 (5 bases). Trimming left V 6 bases short and J 0 bases short, with 8 bases between. The CDR3 consists of 13 residues. In germline, CDR1 is MNHNS, CDR2 SASEGT.